These 25 T cell receptor beta chains originate from one sample sequenced in a study of blood T cell repertoires in COVID-19. Repertoires were generated with immunoSEQ multiplex PCR, while TCRdb's copy carries only in-frame clones and drops some. The data contain approximately 50,000 clones, around 92% of them singletons. The sample was peripheral blood. Every receptor here comes from a human donor in a cohort sampled during active COVID-19.

V usage is TRBV19 and J usage is TRBJ2-1; no definite D call. This CDR3 contains 13 residues. Germline V lookup: CDR1 LNHDA, CDR2 SQIVND (reference sequence). For the CDR3, the DNA is TGTGCTACGAGTCGGCTAGCCTACAATGAGCAGTTCTTC. Residues: CATSRLAYNEQFF.

This clone was seen a handful of times. This rearrangement joins TRBV18 to TRBJ1-5, with TRBD1 matching over 8 bases. V shed 5 bases and J 4 bases; nucleotides not matched to a gene: 7. Per the germline V gene, CDR1 is KGHSH and CDR2 is LQKENI. The CDR3 sequence is 15 residues long. The CDR3 DNA reads as TGTGCCAGCTCATCTGGACAGGGAGAAAATCAGCCCCAGCATTTT. Its translation is CASSSGQGENQPQHF.

This clone turned up a few times. The CDR3 coding sequence is TGCACCAGCAGCTGGAGGGAGCAGGCTTTCTTT. Residues: CTSSWREQAFF. This rearrangement joins TRBV1 to TRBJ1-1. TRBV1 is flagged as a pseudogene. The CDR3 is made up of 11 amino acids.

The rearrangement joins TRBV24-1 to TRBJ2-5; perhaps TRBD1 as D (5 bases). Germline assignment: CDR1 KGHDR and CDR2 SFDVKD. This CDR3 is 17 amino acids long. V was pared by 1 base and J by 0 bases, with 14 bases between. The CDR3 here is CATSDFGHSTYQETQYF. DNA for the CDR3: TGTGCCACCAGTGATTTTGGACACTCCACGTACCAAGAGACCCAGTACTTC.

The chain joins TRBV7-2 to TRBJ2-1; D possibly corresponds to TRBD1 (5 bases). V was cut by 5 bases and J by 11 bases, with 19 bases left in between. The V gene's germline CDR1 is SGHTA and CDR2 FQGNSA. There are 14 residues in the CDR3. CDR3 amino acids: CASSPRVRVKQQFF. CDR3 coding DNA: TGTGCCAGCAGCCCCCGCGTCAGGGTAAAGCAGCAGTTCTTC.

This chain joins TRBV15 and TRBJ2-2; the D gene is possibly TRBD1 (6 bases). The CDR3 consists of 17 residues. Germline-derived CDR1 and CDR2 are LNHNV and YYDKDF (reference sequence). Trimming removed 4 bases at V and 1 base at J, with 16 bases between. The CDR3 is CATSTHRTERNTGELFF. The CDR3 DNA sequence: TGTGCCACCAGCACCCACCGGACAGAGAGGAACACCGGGGAGCTGTTTTTT.

The chain links TRBV12-3 or TRBV12-4 to TRBJ2-2; possible D gene TRBD1, 6 bases. The CDR3 runs to 13 residues. The V end lost 7 bases, the J end lost 4 bases, and 10 bases lay between the germline ends. This chain's CDR3 is CASNRVGTGELFF. Here the CDR3 DNA reads TGTGCCAGCAACAGGGTAGGCACCGGGGAGCTGTTTTTT.

J is TRBJ1-6 and V is TRBV9, with D possibly being TRBD1 (6 bases). The CDR3 is made up of 15 amino acids. The germline CDR1 and CDR2 sequences are SGDLS and YYNGEE. Trimming removed 2 bases at V and 7 bases at J, with 13 bases between. For the CDR3, the DNA is TGTGCCAGCAGCGTCGCGGGGGCGCGGAATTCACCCCTCCACTTT. Residues: CASSVAGARNSPLHF.

The chain employs TRBV7-8 and TRBJ1-1; 7 nucleotides match TRBD1. Trimming at V came to 5 bases and at J to 4 bases, leaving 7 bases not matched to a gene. Looked up from germline, CDR1 is SGHVS and CDR2 is FQNEAQ. CDR3 size: 14 residues. The CDR3, as DNA: TGTGCCAGCAGCCCCGCGACAGGGAGCACTGAAGCTTTCTTT. Translation gives CASSPATGSTEAFF.

The chain's CDR3 is CASSVGQGALRLEQYF. For the CDR3, the DNA is TGTGCCAGTAGTGTCGGACAGGGGGCTTTGCGTCTCGAGCAGTACTTC. This chain links TRBV19 with TRBJ2-7; TRBD1 matches 11 bases. After removal of 5 bases from V and 6 bases from J, the junction contained 12 bases not matched to a gene. The CDR3 is 16 amino acids. In germline, CDR1 is LNHDA, CDR2 SQIVND (reference sequence). Drawing the rest from reference TRBV19 and TRBJ2-7, the complete variable domain is DGGITQSPKYLFRKEGQNVTLSCEQNLNHDAMYWYRQDPGQGLRLIYYSQIVNDFQKGDIAEGYSVSREKKESFPLTVTSAQKNPTAFYLCASSVGQGALRLEQYFGPGTRLTVT.

This chain uses TRBV30 with TRBJ2-7, with TRBD1 matching 9 bases. Germline CDR1 and CDR2: GTSNPN and SVGIG (reference sequence). The CDR3 is 15 amino acids. V trimming: 3 bases; J trimming: 5 bases; junction bases outside the gene matches: 11. CDR3 amino acids: CAWSSAGTGKDEQYF. DNA of the CDR3: TGTGCCTGGAGCTCCGCTGGGACAGGGAAAGACGAGCAGTACTTC.

The chain uses TRBV5-1 and TRBJ2-5; 8 bases align to TRBD2. With V trimmed by 4 bases and J by 5 bases, 10 bases remained unmatched. Per the germline V gene, CDR1 is SGHRS and CDR2 is YFSETQ. The CDR3 runs 15 residues. CDR3 residues: CASSPGGGSPETQYF. The CDR3, as DNA: TGCGCCAGCAGCCCCGGGGGGGGTAGCCCGGAGACCCAGTACTTC. The full variable domain, completed using reference TRBV5-1 and TRBJ2-5, is KAGVTQTPRYLIKTRGQQVTLSCSPISGHRSVSWYQQTPGQGLQFLFEYFSETQRNKGNFPGRFSGRQFSNSRSEMNVSTLELGDSALYLCASSPGGGSPETQYFGPGTRLLVL.

V usage is TRBV7-2 and J usage is TRBJ1-1; D call uncertain. With 1 base removed from V and 8 bases from J, the gap between germline ends came to 11 bases. CDR3 length: 13 residues. CDR1 is SGHTA, CDR2 FQGNSA, per germline. CDR3 DNA: TGTGCCAGCAGCTTAGATGCGGGGAAAGAAGCTTTCTTT. As protein: CASSLDAGKEAFF.

V is TRBV5-4 and J is TRBJ2-2; a weak D match, TRBD1 (6 bases). This CDR3 has 15 residues. The V end was cut by 5 bases, the J end by 4 bases, with 15 bases between. Germline CDR1 SGHNT, CDR2 YYREEE (reference sequence). Here the CDR3 reads CASSHPDRRTGELFF. CDR3 in DNA: TGTGCCAGCAGTCATCCAGACAGGCGCACCGGGGAGCTGTTTTTT.

V is TRBV7-9 and J is TRBJ2-3, with 12 bases matching TRBD2. The CDR3 is 17 residues long. Trimming removed 5 bases from V and 5 bases from J; junction bases left unmatched: 11. Per the germline V gene, CDR1 is SEHNR and CDR2 is FQNEAQ (reference sequence). CDR3 DNA sequence: TGTGCCAGCAGCCCCGCGCGACTAGCGGGAGCGGTAGATACGCAGTATTTT. It is translated as CASSPARLAGAVDTQYF.

This clone was observed a single time. The chain has TRBV4-2 and TRBJ2-3; 11 nucleotides agree with TRBD2. CDR3 size: 18 residues. Losses at the gene ends were 2 bases for V and 2 bases for J; bases not matched to a gene: 9. The germline gives CDR1 LGHNA, CDR2 YNFKEQ. For the CDR3, the DNA is TGTGCCAGCAGCCAAATCACTGGGACTAGCGGCGCCACAGATACGCAGTATTTT. Amino acid sequence: CASSQITGTSGATDTQYF.

The genes are TRBV28 and TRBJ1-5, with 12 bases lining up with TRBD1. V shed 6 bases, J shed 0 bases, and the junction held 9 bases outside the gene matches. From germline, CDR1 is MDHEN and CDR2 SYDVKM. CDR3 size: 18 residues. CDR3 DNA sequence: TGTGCCAGCAGGTCCGGGACAGGGGGCTTAAGTAGCAATCAGCCCCAGCATTTT. Its translation: CASRSGTGGLSSNQPQHF. Complete variable domain (other parts from reference TRBV28 and TRBJ1-5): DVKVTQSSRYLVKRTGEKVFLECVQDMDHENMFWYRQDPGLGLRLIYFSYDVKMKEKGDIPEGYSVSREKKERFSLILESASTNQTSMYLCASRSGTGGLSSNQPQHFGDGTRLSIL.

This chain joins TRBV4-3 and TRBJ2-1; 7 bases line up with TRBD2. The CDR3 has 16 residues. Germline CDR1 and CDR2: LGHNA and YSLEER. The V gene end was trimmed by 3 bases and the J gene end by 4 bases; junction bases not matched to a gene: 9. The chain's CDR3 is CASSQGGRLKYNEQFF. The CDR3 nucleotides read TGCGCCAGCAGCCAGGGCGGGAGACTCAAATACAATGAGCAGTTCTTC.

The V and J genes are TRBV4-3 and TRBJ2-7; D gene unclear. Trimming left V 0 bases short and J 3 bases short, with 9 bases between. CDR1 and CDR2 from the germline V gene are LGHNA and YSLEER. The CDR3 length is 14 residues. The DNA for the CDR3 is TGCGCCAGCAGCCAAGATACCCTCAGCTACGAGCAGTACTTC. Its protein is CASSQDTLSYEQYF.

The chain employs TRBV30 and TRBJ2-1; 7 nucleotides align to TRBD1. After removal of 7 bases from V and 7 bases from J, the junction contained 19 bases not matched to a gene. The CDR3 has 16 residues. Germline V gives CDR1 GTSNPN, CDR2 SVGIG (reference sequence). CDR3 in DNA: TGTGCCTCGACAGTGGGGGTTAGGGGGCCTTGGAATGAGCAGTTCTTC. It yields the protein CASTVGVRGPWNEQFF.

This sequence joins TRBV6-5 and TRBJ2-1; D unresolved. Germline CDR1 reads MNHEY; CDR2 reads SVGAGI. V lost 5 bases to trimming and J lost 8 bases, with 10 bases between them. The CDR3 is 12 amino acids. CDR3 sequence reads: CASSNEIDEQFF. The CDR3 DNA sequence: TGTGCCAGCAGTAATGAGATTGATGAGCAGTTCTTC.

V is TRBV5-5 and J is TRBJ2-5; 14 positions match TRBD2. Germline CDR1 reads SGHKS; CDR2 reads YYEKEE (reference sequence). The ends lost 4 bases at V and 4 bases at J; junction bases unmatched: 12. CDR3 size: 18 residues. The chain's CDR3 is CASSPRVGTSGGRETQYF. The CDR3 bases are TGTGCCAGCAGCCCCAGGGTCGGGACTAGCGGGGGTAGAGAGACCCAGTACTTC.

This rearrangement joins TRBV5-5 to TRBJ2-5, with D possibly being TRBD1 (5 bases). This CDR3 is built from 15 residues. V gave up 5 bases and J gave up 2 bases, with 16 bases separating them. Germline V CDR1 and CDR2: SGHKS, YYEKEE (reference sequence). The CDR3 DNA is TGTGCCAGCAGGAATATCTCAGGGATACAAGAGACCCAGTACTTC. Encoded protein: CASRNISGIQETQYF. Looking up the rest from reference TRBV5-5 and TRBJ2-5 gives the full variable domain: DAGVTQSPTHLIKTRGQQVTLRCSPISGHKSVSWYQQVLGQGPQFIFQYYEKEERGRGNFPDRFSARQFPNYSSELNVNALLLGDSALYLCASRNISGIQETQYFGPGTRLLVL.

This chain connects TRBV7-8 to TRBJ2-1, with 10 bases lining up with TRBD2. CDR1 SGHVS and CDR2 FQNEAQ come from the germline V gene. With V trimmed by 1 base and J by 4 bases, 4 bases remained unmatched. CDR3 length: 16 residues. For the CDR3, the DNA is TGTGCCAGCAGCTTAGTGGGGACTAGCGCATACAATGAGCAGTTCTTC. It translates to CASSLVGTSAYNEQFF.

The rearrangement uses TRBV28 and TRBJ2-2; TRBD1 agrees at 8 bases. This CDR3 spans 15 amino acids. CDR1 and CDR2 (germline): MDHEN, SYDVKM. The V segment lost 6 bases and the J segment 6 bases; nucleotides outside the gene matches: 9. The DNA of the CDR3 is TGTGCCAGCAGACCGGACAGGGTGATCGCCGGGGAGCTGTTTTTT. It yields the protein CASRPDRVIAGELFF.